This TCR beta chain is drawn from a study of Ad26.COV2.S vaccination and SARS-CoV-2 variants. Libraries were prepared by immunoSEQ multiplex PCR; TCRdb keeps only in-frame clonotypes and omits some of them. The sample includes approximately 400,000 clones, roughly 94% of them seen just once. The germline V gene has CDR1 LNHNV and CDR2 YYDKDF (reference sequence). The CDR3 consists of 14 residues. The V and J ends lost 6 bases and 0 bases, in that order; junction bases with no gene match: 1. Specimen: peripheral blood, collected after recovery from COVID-19. The receptor's source is a human donor who had recovered from COVID-19. This chain connects TRBV15 to TRBJ1-5, with 8 positions matching TRBD1. The chain's CDR3 is CATRDRVSNQPQHF. The DNA for the CDR3 is TGTGCCACCAGGGACAGGGTTAGCAATCAGCCCCAGCATTTT.